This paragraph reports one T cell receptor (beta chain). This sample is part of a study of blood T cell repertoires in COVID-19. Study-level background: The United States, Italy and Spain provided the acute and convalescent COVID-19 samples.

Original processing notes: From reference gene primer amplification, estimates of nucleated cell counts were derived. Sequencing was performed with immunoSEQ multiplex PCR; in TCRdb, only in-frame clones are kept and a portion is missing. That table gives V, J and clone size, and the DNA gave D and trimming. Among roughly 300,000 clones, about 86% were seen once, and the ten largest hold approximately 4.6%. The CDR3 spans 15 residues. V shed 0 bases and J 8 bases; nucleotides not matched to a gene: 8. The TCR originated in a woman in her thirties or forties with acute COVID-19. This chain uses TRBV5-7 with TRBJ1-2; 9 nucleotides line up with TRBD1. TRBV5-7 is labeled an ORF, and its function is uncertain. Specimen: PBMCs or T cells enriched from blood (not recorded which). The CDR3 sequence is CASSLGGQGWVGYTF. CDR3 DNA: TGTGCCAGCAGCTTGGGGGGACAGGGATGGGTGGGCTACACCTTC.